A selection of T cell receptor beta chains follows, all from one sample in a study of blood T cell repertoires in COVID-19. Data came from immunoSEQ multiplex PCR; TCRdb stores just in-frame clones and leaves some out. The profile shows 250,000 to 400,000 clones, about nine tenths of them singletons. Specimen: peripheral blood. The receptors were gathered from a woman in her 30s with COVID-19, enrolled during active disease. Both conserved end residues are part of each CDR3. Each record gives: V gene, clone size, J gene, D gene, CDR3 DNA, CDR3 protein. D genes are given only for firm matches. Clone size, where shown, is once, few, many, or a class for clones that have expanded.

V gene: TRBV19; clone size: -; J gene: TRBJ2-2; D gene: TRBD2; CDR3 DNA: TGTGCCAGTAGTGGGACTAGCGGGGGGTACTTCGGGGAGCTGTTTTTT; CDR3 protein: CASSGTSGGYFGELFF
V gene: TRBV7-9; clone size: -; J gene: TRBJ1-2; D gene: TRBD1; CDR3 DNA: TGTGCCAGCAGCTTAGCCGGGACAGCTAACTATGGCTACACCTTC; CDR3 protein: CASSLAGTANYGYTF
V gene: TRBV21-1; clone size: once; J gene: TRBJ1-2; D gene: -; CDR3 DNA: TGTGCCAGCAGCACTCGACAGGGGAAAAACTATGGCTACACCTTC; CDR3 protein: CASSTRQGKNYGYTF
V gene: TRBV25-1; clone size: -; J gene: TRBJ1-1; D gene: -; CDR3 DNA: TGTGCCAGCAGTGAATATGGTGGAGCACCGAACACTGAAGCTTTCTTT; CDR3 protein: CASSEYGGAPNTEAFF
V gene: TRBV2; clone size: -; J gene: TRBJ2-2; D gene: -; CDR3 DNA: TGTGCCAGCGGAAGAGAGGGGGAATCCGGGGAGCTGTTTTTT; CDR3 protein: CASGREGESGELFF
V gene: TRBV13; clone size: -; J gene: TRBJ2-3; D gene: TRBD2; CDR3 DNA: TGTGCCAGCAGCTCACGACTAGCGGGCCAACACACAGATACGCAGTATTTT; CDR3 protein: CASSSRLAGQHTDTQYF
V gene: TRBV19; clone size: -; J gene: TRBJ2-1; D gene: -; CDR3 DNA: TGTGCCAGTAAGGACCCCGTAAGGCAGGGGACTGAGCAGTTCTTC; CDR3 protein: CASKDPVRQGTEQFF
V gene: TRBV10-1; clone size: -; J gene: TRBJ2-1; D gene: -; CDR3 DNA: TGCGCCAGCAGTGAGTTCTGGCCCCCCAATGAGCAGTTCTTC; CDR3 protein: CASSEFWPPNEQFF
V gene: TRBV18; clone size: -; J gene: TRBJ2-5; D gene: TRBD1; CDR3 DNA: TGTGCCAGCTCACAAAGGACAGGGCCTCGAGAGACCCAGTACTTC; CDR3 protein: CASSQRTGPRETQYF
V gene: TRBV12-3/TRBV12-4; clone size: -; J gene: TRBJ1-2; D gene: -; CDR3 DNA: TGTGCCAGCAGTTTACAGGGCTCCTATGGCTACACCTTC; CDR3 protein: CASSLQGSYGYTF
V gene: TRBV29-1; clone size: few; J gene: TRBJ1-6; D gene: -; CDR3 DNA: TGCAGCGTTAAGAGCTCCTATAATTCACCCCTCCACTTT; CDR3 protein: CSVKSSYNSPLHF
V gene: TRBV11-1; clone size: -; J gene: TRBJ2-7; D gene: -; CDR3 DNA: TGTGCCAGCAGCTTAAGTCAGGCCTCCTCCTACGAGCAGTACTTC; CDR3 protein: CASSLSQASSYEQYF
V gene: TRBV5-1; clone size: -; J gene: TRBJ1-1; D gene: -; CDR3 DNA: TGCGCCAGCAGCTTGGTGGGGAGGGGGGACACTGAAGCTTTCTTT; CDR3 protein: CASSLVGRGDTEAFF
V gene: TRBV5-8; clone size: -; J gene: TRBJ2-2; D gene: TRBD2; CDR3 DNA: TGTGCCAGCAGCGACACTAGCGGGGGGAATGCCGGGGAGCTGTTTTTT; CDR3 protein: CASSDTSGGNAGELFF
V gene: TRBV10-3; clone size: -; J gene: TRBJ1-5; D gene: TRBD1; CDR3 DNA: TGTGCCACCGGACAGGGGGCAAGCAATCAGCCCCAGCATTTT; CDR3 protein: CATGQGASNQPQHF
V gene: TRBV3-1/TRBV3-2; clone size: once; J gene: TRBJ2-7; D gene: -; CDR3 DNA: TGTGCCAGCAGCCAAGATCTTGGAGGAGCCGAGCAGTACTTC; CDR3 protein: CASSQDLGGAEQYF
V gene: TRBV6-5; clone size: few; J gene: TRBJ2-7; D gene: TRBD1; CDR3 DNA: TGTGCCAGCAGTTCCCGGGACAGAGGGTTTGGCGAGCAGTACTTC; CDR3 protein: CASSSRDRGFGEQYF
V gene: TRBV6-6; clone size: once; J gene: TRBJ1-5; D gene: TRBD1; CDR3 DNA: TGTGCCAGCAGTTACGAGGGGGCGCGGCAGCCCCAGCATTTT; CDR3 protein: CASSYEGARQPQHF
V gene: TRBV6-5; clone size: -; J gene: TRBJ2-3; D gene: TRBD2; CDR3 DNA: TGTGCCAGCAGTTACGTGGCGGGGGGCGGCACAGATACGCAGTATTTT; CDR3 protein: CASSYVAGGGTDTQYF
V gene: TRBV12-3/TRBV12-4; clone size: -; J gene: TRBJ1-2; D gene: TRBD1; CDR3 DNA: TGTGCCAGCAGTTCGGGACAGTTATATGGCTACACCTTC; CDR3 protein: CASSSGQLYGYTF
V gene: TRBV20-1; clone size: -; J gene: TRBJ1-1; D gene: -; CDR3 DNA: TGCAGTGCTAGTGGGCAGAACGTGAACACTGAAGCTTTCTTT; CDR3 protein: CSASGQNVNTEAFF
V gene: TRBV30; clone size: once; J gene: TRBJ1-2; D gene: -; CDR3 DNA: TGTGCCTGGAGTCCCTCGCGGGGGGCTCGAGGCTACACCTTC; CDR3 protein: CAWSPSRGARGYTF
V gene: TRBV7-9; clone size: -; J gene: TRBJ2-7; D gene: TRBD2; CDR3 DNA: TGTGCCAGCAGCCCGGGGACTAGCGGGGCTAGCGAGCAGTACTTC; CDR3 protein: CASSPGTSGASEQYF
V gene: TRBV25-1; clone size: -; J gene: TRBJ2-2; D gene: TRBD2; CDR3 DNA: TGTGCCAGCAGTTGGGGAGGGGAAACCGGGGAGCTGTTTTTT; CDR3 protein: CASSWGGETGELFF
V gene: TRBV10-3; clone size: -; J gene: TRBJ1-2; D gene: -; CDR3 DNA: TGTGCCATCAGCGAAACAGGGTATGGCTACACCTTC; CDR3 protein: CAISETGYGYTF
V gene: TRBV6-5; clone size: -; J gene: TRBJ2-1; D gene: TRBD2; CDR3 DNA: TGTGCCAGTAGATGGGGGGGGTCCTACAATGAGCAGTTCTTC; CDR3 protein: CASRWGGSYNEQFF
V gene: TRBV2; clone size: -; J gene: TRBJ2-5; D gene: -; CDR3 DNA: TGTGCCAGCAGTAGACAGGGAGGTGGAGAGACCCAGTACTTC; CDR3 protein: CASSRQGGGETQYF
V gene: TRBV27; clone size: -; J gene: TRBJ2-2; D gene: -; CDR3 DNA: TGTGCCAGCAGTTGGTCAGGGTCCGGGGAGCTGTTTTTT; CDR3 protein: CASSWSGSGELFF
V gene: TRBV29-1; clone size: few; J gene: TRBJ1-1; D gene: -; CDR3 DNA: TGCAGCGTTGAAGAACAGTTGAACACTGAAGCTTTCTTT; CDR3 protein: CSVEEQLNTEAFF
V gene: TRBV29-1; clone size: -; J gene: TRBJ1-2; D gene: -; CDR3 DNA: TGCAGCGTTCCGTCGCTATCTAACTATGGCTACACCTTC; CDR3 protein: CSVPSLSNYGYTF
V gene: TRBV6-6; clone size: once; J gene: TRBJ1-5; D gene: TRBD1; CDR3 DNA: TGTGCCAGCAGTTACTCATTCCAGGGGGACCAGCCCCAGCATTTT; CDR3 protein: CASSYSFQGDQPQHF
V gene: TRBV2; clone size: -; J gene: TRBJ1-6; D gene: -; CDR3 DNA: TGTGCCAGCAGTGAACGCTCCGGACTGGGGAGCTCACCCCTCCACTTT; CDR3 protein: CASSERSGLGSSPLHF
V gene: TRBV29-1; clone size: -; J gene: TRBJ1-4; D gene: TRBD1; CDR3 DNA: TGCAGCGTTGAGCAGGGGGGAAGAGAAGAGGAAAAACTGTTTTTT; CDR3 protein: CSVEQGGREEEKLFF
V gene: TRBV2; clone size: -; J gene: TRBJ1-5; D gene: TRBD1; CDR3 DNA: TGTGCCAGCGGGGACAGGGGGCAACCCAATCAGCCCCAGCATTTT; CDR3 protein: CASGDRGQPNQPQHF
V gene: TRBV10-1; clone size: -; J gene: TRBJ2-4; D gene: -; CDR3 DNA: TGCGCCAGCAGCCCTTCCGGGGGTCCCAACATTCAGTACTTC; CDR3 protein: CASSPSGGPNIQYF
V gene: TRBV6-5; clone size: -; J gene: TRBJ1-1; D gene: TRBD1; CDR3 DNA: TGTGCCAGCAGGATTCGGACAGGGAACACTGAAGCTTTCTTT; CDR3 protein: CASRIRTGNTEAFF